The rows below give T cell receptor beta chains drawn from one sample of a study of a mutant IDH1 vaccine in newly diagnosed glioma. Their antigens remain unidentified. The data were produced by immunoSEQ multiplex PCR, yet TCRdb's version contains in-frame clones alone and is incomplete. Here the sample spans 50,000 or so clones, about 81% being singletons. This specimen was PBMCs, taken from a glioma patient whose treatment included an IDH1 peptide vaccine. Receptors originate from a woman under 40 with glioma. Some clones in this sample may be carry-over from other donors' samples. Both conserved end residues are part of each CDR3. Fields, in order: V gene, clone size, J gene, D gene, CDR3 protein, CDR3 DNA. D genes are given only for firm matches. Rows may omit the clone size; those that give it use once, few, many or a size class.

v_call: TRBV29-1
clone_size: -
j_call: TRBJ2-5
d_call: TRBD1
cdr3_aa: CSVRTGSQETQYF
cdr3_nt: TGCAGCGTTCGGACAGGTTCCCAAGAGACCCAGTACTTC

v_call: TRBV5-1
clone_size: -
j_call: TRBJ2-2
d_call: -
cdr3_aa: CASSVDNYFTGELFF
cdr3_nt: TGCGCCAGCAGCGTGGACAATTACTTCACCGGGGAGCTGTTTTTT

v_call: TRBV9
clone_size: -
j_call: TRBJ1-4
d_call: -
cdr3_aa: CASSVGVTNEKLFF
cdr3_nt: TGTGCCAGCAGCGTAGGTGTAACTAATGAAAAACTGTTTTTT

v_call: TRBV11-2
clone_size: -
j_call: TRBJ2-7
d_call: -
cdr3_aa: CASTRVGGYEQYF
cdr3_nt: TGTGCCAGCACCAGGGTTGGAGGCTACGAGCAGTACTTC

v_call: TRBV19
clone_size: -
j_call: TRBJ1-5
d_call: -
cdr3_aa: CASSPGRGVGNQPQHF
cdr3_nt: TGTGCCAGTAGTCCGGGACGTGGGGTAGGAAATCAGCCCCAGCATTTT

v_call: TRBV7-8
clone_size: -
j_call: TRBJ1-1
d_call: TRBD1
cdr3_aa: CASSRGTGGRGTEAFF
cdr3_nt: TGTGCCAGCAGCCGGGGGACAGGGGGCCGAGGCACTGAAGCTTTCTTT

v_call: TRBV10-1
clone_size: -
j_call: TRBJ1-2
d_call: TRBD1
cdr3_aa: CASRTGVYGYTF
cdr3_nt: TGCGCCAGCAGGACAGGGGTCTATGGCTACACCTTC

v_call: TRBV5-1
clone_size: -
j_call: TRBJ2-5
d_call: TRBD1
cdr3_aa: CASSLLGTGGETQYF
cdr3_nt: TGCGCCAGCAGCTTACTTGGGACAGGGGGAGAGACCCAGTACTTC

v_call: TRBV27
clone_size: -
j_call: TRBJ2-1
d_call: -
cdr3_aa: CASAFEYAPQRRTYNEQFF
cdr3_nt: TGTGCCAGCGCCTTCGAGTACGCGCCCCAACGGAGAACTTACAATGAGCAGTTCTTC

v_call: TRBV18
clone_size: -
j_call: TRBJ1-4
d_call: -
cdr3_aa: CASSLNPPGSAANEKLFF
cdr3_nt: TGTGCCAGCTCACTCAACCCTCCGGGGAGTGCAGCTAATGAAAAACTGTTTTTT

v_call: TRBV19
clone_size: -
j_call: TRBJ2-3
d_call: TRBD2
cdr3_aa: CASTSSGRGSTQYF
cdr3_nt: TGTGCCAGTACCTCTAGCGGGAGGGGGAGTACGCAGTATTTT

v_call: TRBV19
clone_size: -
j_call: TRBJ2-1
d_call: -
cdr3_aa: CASSIRQGGEQFF
cdr3_nt: TGTGCCAGTAGTATAAGGCAGGGCGGTGAGCAGTTCTTC

v_call: TRBV5-4
clone_size: -
j_call: TRBJ1-5
d_call: -
cdr3_aa: CASPGPRPNGNQPQHF
cdr3_nt: TGTGCCAGCCCAGGCCCTAGGCCCAATGGCAATCAGCCCCAGCATTTT

v_call: TRBV5-4
clone_size: once
j_call: TRBJ2-2
d_call: -
cdr3_aa: CASPGVAGTGELFF
cdr3_nt: TGTGCCAGCCCCGGGGTTGCGGGCACCGGGGAGCTGTTTTTT

v_call: TRBV7-8
clone_size: -
j_call: TRBJ2-7
d_call: -
cdr3_aa: CASSLDQGEQYF
cdr3_nt: TGTGCCAGCAGCTTAGATCAGGGCGAGCAGTACTTC

v_call: TRBV6-5
clone_size: -
j_call: TRBJ2-7
d_call: -
cdr3_aa: CASRGLYEQYF
cdr3_nt: TGTGCCAGCAGAGGGCTTTACGAGCAGTACTTC

v_call: TRBV5-6
clone_size: -
j_call: TRBJ1-1
d_call: TRBD1
cdr3_aa: CASSPPGTGTWNTEAFF
cdr3_nt: TGTGCCAGCAGCCCCCCGGGGACAGGGACTTGGAACACTGAAGCTTTCTTT

v_call: TRBV15
clone_size: once
j_call: TRBJ1-4
d_call: -
cdr3_aa: CATSRDGGGEKLFF
cdr3_nt: TGTGCCACCAGCAGAGATGGAGGAGGGGAAAAACTGTTTTTT

v_call: TRBV9
clone_size: -
j_call: TRBJ2-2
d_call: -
cdr3_aa: CASSVGLPGPLHTGELFF
cdr3_nt: TGTGCCAGCAGCGTAGGACTACCGGGACCGCTCCACACCGGGGAGCTGTTTTTT

v_call: TRBV28
clone_size: -
j_call: TRBJ1-1
d_call: -
cdr3_aa: CASSRGTEAFF
cdr3_nt: TGTGCCAGCAGTAGAGGCACTGAAGCTTTCTTT

v_call: TRBV29-1
clone_size: -
j_call: TRBJ1-4
d_call: -
cdr3_aa: CSVEEGPGEKLFF
cdr3_nt: TGCAGCGTTGAAGAGGGGCCGGGTGAAAAACTGTTTTTT

v_call: TRBV14
clone_size: -
j_call: TRBJ1-4
d_call: -
cdr3_aa: CASSQGATGLREKLFF
cdr3_nt: TGTGCCAGCAGCCAAGGAGCGACAGGCCTACGAGAAAAACTGTTTTTT

v_call: TRBV5-6
clone_size: -
j_call: TRBJ2-3
d_call: -
cdr3_aa: CASSLLREKVDTQYF
cdr3_nt: TGTGCCAGCAGCTTGCTACGGGAAAAGGTAGATACGCAGTATTTT

v_call: TRBV11-3
clone_size: -
j_call: TRBJ2-7
d_call: TRBD1
cdr3_aa: CASSLETGALYEQYF
cdr3_nt: TGTGCCAGCAGCTTAGAAACAGGGGCCTTATACGAGCAGTACTTC

v_call: TRBV18
clone_size: few
j_call: TRBJ1-1
d_call: -
cdr3_aa: CASSPADGDTEAFF
cdr3_nt: TGTGCCAGCTCACCCGCGGACGGCGACACTGAAGCTTTCTTT

v_call: TRBV2
clone_size: once
j_call: TRBJ1-2
d_call: TRBD1
cdr3_aa: CASSLSGQRANYGYTF
cdr3_nt: TGTGCCAGCAGCCTCTCGGGACAGCGAGCTAACTATGGCTACACCTTC

v_call: TRBV30
clone_size: -
j_call: TRBJ2-7
d_call: TRBD2
cdr3_aa: CASSGEGSAKYEQYF
cdr3_nt: TGTGCCTCTTCCGGGGAGGGGTCGGCAAAGTACGAGCAGTACTTC

v_call: TRBV30
clone_size: -
j_call: TRBJ2-3
d_call: TRBD1
cdr3_aa: CAWAPGQGVPDTQYF
cdr3_nt: TGTGCCTGGGCGCCGGGACAGGGTGTCCCAGATACGCAGTATTTT

v_call: TRBV9
clone_size: -
j_call: TRBJ2-3
d_call: TRBD2
cdr3_aa: CASSVELAGGVTQYF
cdr3_nt: TGTGCCAGCAGCGTAGAACTAGCGGGAGGGGTTACGCAGTATTTT

v_call: TRBV10-3
clone_size: -
j_call: TRBJ2-7
d_call: -
cdr3_aa: CAISPGQSYEQYF
cdr3_nt: TGTGCCATCAGTCCAGGACAGTCCTACGAGCAGTACTTC

v_call: TRBV5-1
clone_size: few
j_call: TRBJ2-7
d_call: TRBD1
cdr3_aa: CASSSWGTGQGVSSSYEQYF
cdr3_nt: TGCGCCAGCAGCAGTTGGGGAACTGGACAGGGGGTATCCTCCTCCTACGAGCAGTACTTC

v_call: TRBV2
clone_size: once
j_call: TRBJ2-5
d_call: -
cdr3_aa: CASSDQETQYF
cdr3_nt: TGTGCCAGCAGTGACCAAGAGACCCAGTACTTC

v_call: TRBV5-1
clone_size: once
j_call: TRBJ2-7
d_call: -
cdr3_aa: CASSSRGGKDEQYF
cdr3_nt: TGCGCCAGCAGCTCAAGGGGGGGGAAGGACGAGCAGTACTTC

v_call: TRBV6-1
clone_size: -
j_call: TRBJ2-7
d_call: TRBD2
cdr3_aa: CASSGGGLEQYF
cdr3_nt: TGTGCCAGCAGTGGGGGGGGACTTGAGCAGTACTTC

v_call: TRBV9
clone_size: -
j_call: TRBJ2-7
d_call: TRBD1
cdr3_aa: CASSRDRDRVREQYF
cdr3_nt: TGTGCCAGCAGCCGGGACCGGGACAGGGTAAGGGAGCAGTACTTC

v_call: TRBV19
clone_size: -
j_call: TRBJ2-1
d_call: -
cdr3_aa: CASSTPGLYNEQFF
cdr3_nt: TGTGCCAGTAGTACCCCCGGACTTTACAATGAGCAGTTCTTC

v_call: TRBV11-3
clone_size: -
j_call: TRBJ1-5
d_call: -
cdr3_aa: CASSLKGANQPQHF
cdr3_nt: TGTGCCAGCAGCTTAAAAGGGGCGAACCAGCCCCAGCATTTT

v_call: TRBV4-1
clone_size: -
j_call: TRBJ2-7
d_call: -
cdr3_aa: CASSQKGPIEQYF
cdr3_nt: TGCGCCAGCAGCCAAAAAGGCCCCATCGAGCAGTACTTC

v_call: TRBV6-1
clone_size: -
j_call: TRBJ2-5
d_call: -
cdr3_aa: CASRQTTAETQYF
cdr3_nt: TGTGCCAGCAGACAAACGACAGCGGAGACCCAGTACTTC

v_call: TRBV28
clone_size: -
j_call: TRBJ1-2
d_call: -
cdr3_aa: CASMIGGSRYGYTF
cdr3_nt: TGTGCCAGCATGATTGGGGGGTCGAGGTATGGCTACACCTTC

v_call: TRBV11-2
clone_size: -
j_call: TRBJ1-1
d_call: -
cdr3_aa: CASSLFITEAFF
cdr3_nt: TGTGCCAGCAGCTTATTTATCACTGAAGCTTTCTTT

v_call: TRBV9
clone_size: -
j_call: TRBJ1-2
d_call: -
cdr3_aa: CASSAAGGNYGYTF
cdr3_nt: TGTGCCAGCAGCGCCGCGGGGGGCAACTATGGCTACACCTTC

v_call: TRBV27
clone_size: -
j_call: TRBJ1-1
d_call: -
cdr3_aa: CASSLWGTAPGSEAFF
cdr3_nt: TGTGCCAGCAGTTTATGGGGGACCGCGCCTGGGTCTGAAGCTTTCTTT

v_call: TRBV7-2
clone_size: -
j_call: TRBJ2-1
d_call: -
cdr3_aa: CASTNGERYNEQFF
cdr3_nt: TGTGCCAGCACCAATGGGGAGCGTTACAATGAGCAGTTCTTC

v_call: TRBV21-1
clone_size: -
j_call: TRBJ2-7
d_call: -
cdr3_aa: CASSKALTYEQYF
cdr3_nt: TGTGCCAGCAGCAAAGCGCTCACCTACGAGCAGTACTTC

v_call: TRBV6-1
clone_size: few
j_call: TRBJ1-5
d_call: -
cdr3_aa: CASSEKGGQPQHF
cdr3_nt: TGTGCCAGCAGTGAAAAGGGCGGTCAGCCCCAGCATTTT